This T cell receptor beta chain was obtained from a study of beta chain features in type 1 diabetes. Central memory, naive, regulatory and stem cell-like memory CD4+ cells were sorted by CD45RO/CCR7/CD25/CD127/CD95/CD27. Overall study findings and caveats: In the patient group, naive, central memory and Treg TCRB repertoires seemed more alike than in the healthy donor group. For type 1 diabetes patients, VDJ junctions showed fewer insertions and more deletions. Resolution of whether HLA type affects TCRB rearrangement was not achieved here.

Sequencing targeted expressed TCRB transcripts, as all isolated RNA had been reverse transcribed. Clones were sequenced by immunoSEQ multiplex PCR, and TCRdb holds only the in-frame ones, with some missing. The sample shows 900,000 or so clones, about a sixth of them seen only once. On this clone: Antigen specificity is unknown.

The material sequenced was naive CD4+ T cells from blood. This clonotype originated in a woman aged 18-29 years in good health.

The CDR3 DNA reads as TGTGCCAGTAGTATAAGCAGCGGGATCGGCACAGATACGCAGTATTTT. Translated, it gives CASSISSGIGTDTQYF. This rearrangement joins TRBV19 to TRBJ2-3; TRBD2 aligns across 7 bases. This CDR3 has 16 residues. V lost 2 bases and J lost 1; bases outside the gene matches: 6. The germline gives CDR1 LNHDA, CDR2 SQIVND (reference sequence).